This record concerns one T cell receptor (beta chain) sequence. Its cognate antigen is unknown. The data are from a study of cytomegalovirus exposure and HLA in healthy donors. Study-level points and caveats: An analysis done earlier found most TCR beta V segments productive about 87% or about 30% of the time.

Trimming left V 4 bases short and J 9 bases short, with 16 bases between. Germline assignment: CDR1 MRHNA and CDR2 SNTAGT. This CDR3 contains 14 residues. PCR amplification relied on 60 Vbeta primers (plus 13 Jbeta primers). Measured with immunoSEQ multiplex PCR; TCRdb has only the in-frame clones, and not every one. The data hold more than 200,000 clones, with around 76% observed a single time. The chain recombines TRBV6-4 with TRBJ2-1; weak D call: TRBD1 (6 bases). Sequenced sample: PBMCs. The receptor comes from a man aged 35 to 55 in good health and CMV-seropositive. CDR3 region: CASSATGSQGEQFF. The CDR3 region has the DNA TGTGCCAGCAGTGCCACAGGGTCCCAGGGTGAGCAGTTCTTC.